The 28 T cell receptor beta chains below were found in one sample sequenced in a study of response to subunit inactivated influenza vaccine. TCRdb recomputed calls from the RT-PCR reads with MiXCR, one row per CDR3 protein. The sample gives some 160,000 distinct CDR3 sequences, approximately 10% of which show up once; 12% is in the top ten. This sample comprised non-naive T cells sorted from PBMCs, obtained roughly 48 days after vaccination. The receptors stem from a man aged 50-59 years who received an inactivated influenza vaccine.

This clonotype was seen repeatedly, ten times or more. The J gene is TRBJ2-2, the V gene TRBV2; D might be TRBD1 (6 bases). Germline CDR1 SNHLY, CDR2 FYNNEI. CDR3 length: 14 residues. V was clipped by 6 bases and J by 4 bases, with 12 bases between them. The CDR3, as DNA: TGTGCCAGCAGGAACAGGGTTTCCACCGGGGAGCTGTTTTTT. This codes for CASRNRVSTGELFF.

This clonotype appeared a few times. The chain couples TRBV5-6 to TRBJ2-7; perhaps TRBD2 as D (6 bases). CDR1 and CDR2 (germline): SGHDT, YYEEEE. The CDR3 has 13 amino acids. With 5 bases removed from V and 5 bases from J, the gap between germline ends came to 14 bases. The chain's CDR3 is CASRLGGFHEQYF. The CDR3 region has the DNA TGTGCCAGCAGGCTAGGAGGGTTCCACGAGCAGTACTTC. The full variable domain, its missing parts supplied by reference TRBV5-6 and TRBJ2-7, is DAGVTQSPTHLIKTRGQQVTLRCSPKSGHDTVSWYQQALGQGPQFIFQYYEEEERQRGNFPDRFSGHQFPNYSSELNVNALLLGDSALYLCASRLGGFHEQYFGPGTRLTVT.

This clonotype was observed at least ten times. V gene TRBV4-3 combines with J gene TRBJ2-5; 10 bases are shared with TRBD2. Germline V gene lookup returns CDR1 LGHNA and CDR2 YSLEER. The CDR3 is made up of 17 amino acids. The trim removed 0 bases at V and 7 bases at J, leaving 11 bases unmatched. As DNA, the CDR3 is TGCGCCAGCAGCCAAGATCGGGCTAGCGGGGGTTTTGGGACCCAGTACTTC. Its protein product is CASSQDRASGGFGTQYF.

This clonotype was counted once. This sequence joins TRBV7-2 and TRBJ2-3, with 10 bases identical to TRBD2. CDR3 length: 15 amino acids. With 2 bases clipped from V and 8 bases from J, the junction kept 7 bases outside the gene matches. Germline V lookup: CDR1 SGHTA, CDR2 FQGNSA. CDR3 in DNA: TGTGCCAGCAGCTTACGGCTAGCGGGGGCAGGTACGCAGTATTTT. It codes for CASSLRLAGAGTQYF.

Only a few counts were recorded for this clonotype. The chain links TRBV5-1 to TRBJ2-5; TRBD2 is a possible D gene (6 bases). The CDR3 contains 17 residues. Trimming took 4 bases from V and 3 from J, leaving 22 bases between them. Germline CDR1 and CDR2: SGHRS and YFSETQ. CDR3 residues: CASSAPRSAGLEETQYF. The CDR3 nucleotides read TGCGCCAGCAGCGCCCCAAGGTCCGCGGGGTTAGAAGAGACCCAGTACTTC.

The V and J genes are TRBV20-1 and TRBJ1-1; the D gene is possibly TRBD1 (6 bases). V lost 6 bases and J 4 bases, leaving 15 bases between the germline ends. The germline V gene has CDR1 DFQATT and CDR2 SNEGSKA (reference sequence). This CDR3 spans 13 amino acids. CDR3 bases: TGCAGTGCGGCGGACAGCTTGGGCACTGAAGCTTTCTTT. This codes for CSAADSLGTEAFF.

V is TRBV7-8 and J is TRBJ1-2; TRBD1 aligns across 7 bases. V lost 5 bases, J lost 2 bases, and 2 bases stayed unmatched. Germline V CDR1 and CDR2: SGHVS, FQNEAQ. The CDR3 has 13 residues. The CDR3 nucleotides are TGTGCCAGCAGCATGACAGGGAACTATGGCTACACCTTC. The encoded protein is CASSMTGNYGYTF.

This clonotype showed up just a few times. The chain couples TRBV3-1 to TRBJ1-6; unclear D gene. Germline V gene data show CDR1 as LGHDT and CDR2 as YNNKEL (reference sequence). The CDR3 is made up of 12 amino acids. Trimming took off 6 bases at V and 5 bases at J, with 5 bases between the two ends. CDR3 amino acids: CASRGNNSPLHF. The CDR3 DNA sequence: TGTGCCAGCAGAGGGAATAATTCACCCCTCCACTTT.

This clonotype was observed at least ten times. This chain connects TRBV4-1 to TRBJ2-2, with D hard to call. In germline, CDR1 is MGHRA, CDR2 YSYEKL. Trimming cost V 0 bases and J 6 bases, with 8 bases left between them. This CDR3 is built from 14 residues. The CDR3 DNA reads TGCGCCAGCAGCCAAGATCACCTGGCCGGGGAGCTGTTTTTT. Protein sequence: CASSQDHLAGELFF.

This clonotype was counted at least ten times. The rearrangement links TRBV20-1 to TRBJ2-3, with 14 bases aligning to TRBD2. V lost 4 bases to trimming and J lost 10 bases; unmatched junction nucleotides: 7. CDR1 and CDR2 (germline): DFQATT, SNEGSKA (reference sequence). CDR3 length equals 14 residues. The CDR3 region is CSANHGLAGGAQYF. The CDR3, as DNA: TGCAGTGCTAACCACGGACTAGCGGGAGGCGCGCAGTATTTT.

This chain connects TRBV6-2 or TRBV6-3 to TRBJ2-1; the match to TRBD2 covers 10 bases. The CDR3 extends over 18 amino acids. J was trimmed by 4 bases and V by 0 bases; bases with no gene match: 9. Germline CDR1 and CDR2: MNHEY and SVGEGT. The CDR3 sequence is CASSYSILAGDLYNEQFF. In DNA, the CDR3 is TGTGCCAGCAGTTACTCTATTCTAGCGGGAGATTTGTACAATGAGCAGTTCTTC.

The V gene is TRBV10-3, the J gene TRBJ2-7; D call uncertain. The CDR3 has 11 residues. Trimming pared 7 bases from V and 2 bases from J, leaving 6 bases between. The germline CDR1 and CDR2 sequences are ENHRY and SYGVKD. Here the CDR3 reads CAIKETYEQYF. The CDR3 nucleotides read TGTGCCATCAAAGAGACCTACGAGCAGTACTTC.

J is TRBJ2-1 and V is TRBV4-2; D is unclear. Germline assignment: CDR1 LGHNA and CDR2 YNFKEQ. V lost 4 bases, J lost 3 bases, and 13 bases lay in between. CDR3 length: 15 amino acids. CDR3 bases: TGTGCCAGCAGCCCCGGCGGCCTCTTCTACAATGAGCAGTTCTTC. Translation gives CASSPGGLFYNEQFF.

This clonotype occurred a few times. The CDR3 sequence is CASSPGLQKSGANVLTF. CDR3 in DNA: TGCGCCAGCAGCCCGGGCCTTCAAAAGTCTGGGGCCAACGTCCTGACTTTC. The chain carries TRBV4-3 and TRBJ2-6; D ambiguous. Per the germline V gene, CDR1 is LGHNA and CDR2 is YSLEER. This CDR3 has 17 amino acids. V gave up 4 bases and J gave up 1 base, with 14 bases separating them.

This clonotype has ten or more counts. The chain combines TRBV12-3 or TRBV12-4 with TRBJ1-6; the match to TRBD1 covers 9 bases. The CDR3 loop spans 15 amino acids. The ends lost 6 bases at V and 2 bases at J; junction bases unmatched: 2. For the CDR3, the DNA is TGTGCCAGCAGGGACAGGGGTACCTATAATTCACCCCTCCACTTT. Translated, it gives CASRDRGTYNSPLHF.

The chain uses TRBV28 and TRBJ1-5, with unresolved D. V was cut by 5 bases and J by 0 bases, with 8 bases left in between. CDR3 length equals 14 residues. Germline assignment: CDR1 MDHEN and CDR2 SYDVKM. The DNA of the CDR3 is TGTGCCAGCAGTGTACCTGGTAGCAATCAGCCCCAGCATTTT. As protein: CASSVPGSNQPQHF. Supplemented by reference TRBV28 and TRBJ1-5, the full variable domain reads DVKVTQSSRYLVKRTGEKVFLECVQDMDHENMFWYRQDPGLGLRLIYFSYDVKMKEKGDIPEGYSVSREKKERFSLILESASTNQTSMYLCASSVPGSNQPQHFGDGTRLSIL.

This clonotype showed up just a few times. This chain links TRBV4-3 with TRBJ2-3, with D unresolved. CDR1 is LGHNA, CDR2 YSLEER, per germline. This CDR3 has 13 residues. Deletions cut 4 bases from V and 0 bases from J, with 5 bases between. The CDR3 sequence: CASSPESTDTQYF. The CDR3 DNA reads TGCGCCAGCAGCCCAGAAAGCACAGATACGCAGTATTTT.

This clonotype was counted between two and nine times. This chain links TRBV5-1 with TRBJ1-2, with D possibly matching TRBD1 (6 bases). V was cut by 4 bases and J by 8 bases, with 18 bases left in between. The CDR3 is 14 residues long. Germline V gives CDR1 SGHRS, CDR2 YFSETQ. The chain's CDR3 is CASSTGTNPMGYTF. The CDR3 DNA reads as TGCGCCAGCAGCACAGGGACGAACCCTATGGGCTACACCTTC.

The V and J genes are TRBV28 and TRBJ2-7; a weak D match, TRBD2 (6 bases). V was cut by 3 bases and J by 2 bases, with 14 bases left in between. The germline V gene encodes CDR1 MDHEN and CDR2 SYDVKM. The CDR3 sequence is 15 residues long. This chain's CDR3 is CASSFVRGGAYEQYF. CDR3 DNA sequence: TGTGCCAGCAGTTTCGTCCGTGGAGGGGCCTACGAGCAGTACTTC.

This clonotype has at least ten counts. V and J are TRBV2 and TRBJ2-1; 10 bases map to TRBD2. CDR1 and CDR2 (germline): SNHLY, FYNNEI. With 7 bases clipped from V and 8 bases from J, the junction kept 5 bases outside the gene matches. This CDR3 has 13 residues. CDR3 region: CASKTSGIYEQFF. Here the CDR3 DNA reads TGTGCCAGCAAAACTAGCGGGATATATGAGCAGTTCTTC.

V gene TRBV24-1 combines with J gene TRBJ2-1, with D possibly TRBD1 on 5 matching bases. This CDR3 is 14 amino acids long. Germline CDR1 and CDR2: KGHDR and SFDVKD. V lost 4 bases, J lost 8 bases, and 14 bases lay in between. The CDR3 DNA sequence: TGTGCCACCAGTGACCCCTTTGGGGCGGATGAGCAGTTCTTC. Translating gives CATSDPFGADEQFF.

CDR3 nucleotide sequence: TGTGCCAGCAGCCAAAGTCAGTTAGTCGGGGCCAACGTCCTGACTTTC. This codes for CASSQSQLVGANVLTF. V usage is TRBV3-1 and J usage is TRBJ2-6; D is ambiguous. Between the trimmed V and J ends, which lost 2 bases and 4 bases, there was a span of 12 bases. Germline CDR1 is LGHDT and CDR2 is YNNKEL (reference sequence). The CDR3 contains 16 residues.

The chain recombines TRBV6-2 or TRBV6-3 with TRBJ1-4, with D possibly TRBD1 on 5 matching bases. With 1 base removed from V and 8 bases from J, the gap between germline ends came to 11 bases. This CDR3 region has 14 residues. Germline V gene lookup returns CDR1 MNHEY and CDR2 SVGEGT. The CDR3 nucleotides read TGTGCCAGCAGTTACTTCGGAGGGGAGGAAAAACTGTTTTTT. It is translated as CASSYFGGEEKLFF.

This clonotype was seen a few times. The chain has TRBV4-3 and TRBJ2-3; the D gene is possibly TRBD1 (5 bases). CDR1 is LGHNA, CDR2 YSLEER, per germline. The V end was cut by 0 bases, the J end by 2 bases, with 15 bases between. The CDR3 sequence is 17 residues long. Here the CDR3 reads CASSQEGVGGFTDTQYF. In nucleotides, the CDR3 is TGCGCCAGCAGCCAAGAAGGGGTTGGCGGTTTCACAGATACGCAGTATTTT.

The table lists this clonotype with many counts. The chain joins TRBV11-1 to TRBJ2-1; 8 bases line up with TRBD2. Germline V gene lookup returns CDR1 SGHAT and CDR2 FQDESV (reference sequence). This CDR3 comprises 20 residues. Trimming cost V 5 bases and J 2 bases; bases outside gene matches: 20. DNA of the CDR3: TGTGCCAGCAGCCGCAGACGGGGGGGACTATACAAGGACGCCTACAATGAGCAGTTCTTC. Amino acids: CASSRRRGGLYKDAYNEQFF.

In its sample, this clonotype was seen many times. The V call is TRBV5-1, the J call TRBJ2-3; a weak D match, TRBD2 (6 bases). V was trimmed by 3 bases and J by 2 bases, leaving 16 bases between them. Per germline, CDR1 SGHRS and CDR2 YFSETQ. The CDR3 is made up of 16 amino acids. The CDR3 protein is CASSSSLAGTTDTQYF. The CDR3, as DNA: TGCGCCAGCAGCTCCTCCTTGGCGGGGACCACAGATACGCAGTATTTT.

This clonotype has more than one count but fewer than ten. This sequence joins TRBV28 and TRBJ1-1; TRBD1 might be the D (6 bases). V lost 2 bases and J 5 bases, leaving 12 bases between the germline ends. CDR1 MDHEN and CDR2 SYDVKM come from the germline V gene. CDR3 length equals 14 residues. As DNA, the CDR3 is TGTGCCAGCAGTTTAAGGGGGGCGAGGACTGAAGCTTTCTTT. Its translation is CASSLRGARTEAFF.

This clonotype was found many times. This chain uses TRBV20-1 with TRBJ2-5; the match to TRBD2 covers 10 bases. The CDR3 contains 15 residues. The ends lost 3 bases at V and 6 bases at J; junction bases unmatched: 10. Germline CDR1 reads DFQATT; CDR2 reads SNEGSKA (reference sequence). CDR3 nucleotide sequence: TGCAGTGCTAGCAAGGCTAGCGGGAGCAAACAGACCCAGTACTTC. The encoded protein is CSASKASGSKQTQYF.